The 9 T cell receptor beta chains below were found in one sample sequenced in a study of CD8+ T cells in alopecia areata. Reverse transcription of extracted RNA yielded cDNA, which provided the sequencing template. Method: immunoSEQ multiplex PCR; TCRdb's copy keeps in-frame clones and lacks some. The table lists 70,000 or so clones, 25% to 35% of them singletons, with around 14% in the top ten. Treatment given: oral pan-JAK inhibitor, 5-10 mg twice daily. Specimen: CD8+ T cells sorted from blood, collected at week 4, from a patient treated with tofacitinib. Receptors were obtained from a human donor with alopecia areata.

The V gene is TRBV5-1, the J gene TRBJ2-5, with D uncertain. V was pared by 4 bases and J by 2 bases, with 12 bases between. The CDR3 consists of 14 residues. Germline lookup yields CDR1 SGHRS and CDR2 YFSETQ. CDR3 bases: TGCGCCAGCAGCCCTCCCAGCGCGCAAGAGACCCAGTACTTC. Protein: CASSPPSAQETQYF.

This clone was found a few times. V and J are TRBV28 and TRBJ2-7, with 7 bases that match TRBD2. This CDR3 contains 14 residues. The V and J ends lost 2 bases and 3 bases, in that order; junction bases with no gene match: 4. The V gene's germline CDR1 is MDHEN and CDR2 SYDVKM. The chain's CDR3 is CASSLLPGGYEQYF. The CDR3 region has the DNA TGTGCCAGCAGTTTACTCCCGGGGGGCTACGAGCAGTACTTC. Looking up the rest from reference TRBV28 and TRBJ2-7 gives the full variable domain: DVKVTQSSRYLVKRTGEKVFLECVQDMDHENMFWYRQDPGLGLRLIYFSYDVKMKEKGDIPEGYSVSREKKERFSLILESASTNQTSMYLCASSLLPGGYEQYFGPGTRLTVT.

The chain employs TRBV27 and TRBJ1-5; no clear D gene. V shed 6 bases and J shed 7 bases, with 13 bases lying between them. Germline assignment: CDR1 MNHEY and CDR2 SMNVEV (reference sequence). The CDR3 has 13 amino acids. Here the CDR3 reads CASSWGLGQPQHF. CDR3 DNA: TGTGCCAGCAGCTGGGGTTTGGGGCAGCCCCAGCATTTT.

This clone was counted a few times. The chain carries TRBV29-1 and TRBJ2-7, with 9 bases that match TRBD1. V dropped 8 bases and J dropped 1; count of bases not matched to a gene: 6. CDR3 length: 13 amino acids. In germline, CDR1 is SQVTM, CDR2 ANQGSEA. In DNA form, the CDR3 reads TGCAGCTACACAGGGGGCAATTCCTACGAGCAGTACTTC. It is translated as CSYTGGNSYEQYF.

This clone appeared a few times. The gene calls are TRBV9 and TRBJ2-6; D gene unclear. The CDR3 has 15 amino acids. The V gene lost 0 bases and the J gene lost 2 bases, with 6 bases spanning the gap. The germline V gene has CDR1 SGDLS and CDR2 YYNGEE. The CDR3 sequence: CASSVEGTGANVLTF. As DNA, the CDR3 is TGTGCCAGCAGCGTAGAAGGGACTGGGGCCAACGTCCTGACTTTC.

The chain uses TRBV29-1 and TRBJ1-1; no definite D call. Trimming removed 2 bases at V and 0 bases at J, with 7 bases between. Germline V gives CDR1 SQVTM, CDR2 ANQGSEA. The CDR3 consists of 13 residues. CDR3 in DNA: TGCAGCGTTGAACCCGGAGTGAACACTGAAGCTTTCTTT. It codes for CSVEPGVNTEAFF.

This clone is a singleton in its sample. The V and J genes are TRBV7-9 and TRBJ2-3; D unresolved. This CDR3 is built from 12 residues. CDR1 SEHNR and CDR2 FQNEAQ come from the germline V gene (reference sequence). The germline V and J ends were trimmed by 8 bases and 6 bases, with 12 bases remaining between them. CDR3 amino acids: CASRAVMDTQYF. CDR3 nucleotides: TGTGCCAGCCGGGCTGTAATGGATACGCAGTATTTT.

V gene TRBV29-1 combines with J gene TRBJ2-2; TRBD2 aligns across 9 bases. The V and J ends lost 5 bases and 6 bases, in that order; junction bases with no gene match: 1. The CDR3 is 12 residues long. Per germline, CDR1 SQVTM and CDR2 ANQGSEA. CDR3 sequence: CSVRTSAGELFF. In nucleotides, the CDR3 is TGCAGCGTTCGGACTAGCGCCGGGGAGCTGTTTTTT.

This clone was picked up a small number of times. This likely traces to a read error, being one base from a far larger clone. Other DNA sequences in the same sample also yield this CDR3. The CDR3 region has the DNA TGCGCCAGCAGCTTGACTAGCGGGAGGGCCGGGGAGCAGTTCTTC. Translation: CASSLTSGRAGEQFF. The chain couples TRBV5-1 to TRBJ2-1; 13 bases are shared with TRBD2. The CDR3 has 15 amino acids. J lost 10 bases, V lost 1 base, and 5 bases had no gene match. CDR1 is SGHRS, CDR2 YFSETQ, per germline.